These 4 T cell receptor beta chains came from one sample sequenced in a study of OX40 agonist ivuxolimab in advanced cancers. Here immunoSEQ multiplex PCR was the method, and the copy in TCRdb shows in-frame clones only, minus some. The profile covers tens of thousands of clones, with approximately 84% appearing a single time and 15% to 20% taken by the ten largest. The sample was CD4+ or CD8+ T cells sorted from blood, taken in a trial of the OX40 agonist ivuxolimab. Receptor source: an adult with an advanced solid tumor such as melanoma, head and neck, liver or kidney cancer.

Here the CDR3 DNA reads TGTGCCAGCAGCTTCGGGGAGACCCAGTACTTC. As protein: CASSFGETQYF. The chain employs TRBV5-6 and TRBJ2-5; D gene ambiguous. The germline V and J ends were trimmed by 2 bases and 5 bases, with 4 bases remaining between them. CDR1 SGHDT and CDR2 YYEEEE come from the germline V gene. This CDR3 region has 11 residues.

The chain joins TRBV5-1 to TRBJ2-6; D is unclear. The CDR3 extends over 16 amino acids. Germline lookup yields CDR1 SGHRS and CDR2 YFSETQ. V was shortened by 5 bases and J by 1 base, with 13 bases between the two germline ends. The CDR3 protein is CASSPWVSSGANVLTF. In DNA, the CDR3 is TGCGCCAGCAGTCCTTGGGTGTCTTCTGGGGCCAACGTCCTGACTTTC.

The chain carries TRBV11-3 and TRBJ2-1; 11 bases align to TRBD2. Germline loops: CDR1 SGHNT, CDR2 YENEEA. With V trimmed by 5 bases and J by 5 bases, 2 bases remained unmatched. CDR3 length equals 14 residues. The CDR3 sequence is CASSRSGRDNEQFF. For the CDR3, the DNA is TGTGCCAGCAGCCGTAGCGGGAGGGACAATGAGCAGTTCTTC.

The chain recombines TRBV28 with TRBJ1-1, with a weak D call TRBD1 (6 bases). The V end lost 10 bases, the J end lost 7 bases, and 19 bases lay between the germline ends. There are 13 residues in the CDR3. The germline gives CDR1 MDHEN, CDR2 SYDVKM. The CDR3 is CAILAGAPVEAFF. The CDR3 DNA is TGTGCCATTCTAGCAGGGGCCCCGGTTGAAGCTTTCTTT.